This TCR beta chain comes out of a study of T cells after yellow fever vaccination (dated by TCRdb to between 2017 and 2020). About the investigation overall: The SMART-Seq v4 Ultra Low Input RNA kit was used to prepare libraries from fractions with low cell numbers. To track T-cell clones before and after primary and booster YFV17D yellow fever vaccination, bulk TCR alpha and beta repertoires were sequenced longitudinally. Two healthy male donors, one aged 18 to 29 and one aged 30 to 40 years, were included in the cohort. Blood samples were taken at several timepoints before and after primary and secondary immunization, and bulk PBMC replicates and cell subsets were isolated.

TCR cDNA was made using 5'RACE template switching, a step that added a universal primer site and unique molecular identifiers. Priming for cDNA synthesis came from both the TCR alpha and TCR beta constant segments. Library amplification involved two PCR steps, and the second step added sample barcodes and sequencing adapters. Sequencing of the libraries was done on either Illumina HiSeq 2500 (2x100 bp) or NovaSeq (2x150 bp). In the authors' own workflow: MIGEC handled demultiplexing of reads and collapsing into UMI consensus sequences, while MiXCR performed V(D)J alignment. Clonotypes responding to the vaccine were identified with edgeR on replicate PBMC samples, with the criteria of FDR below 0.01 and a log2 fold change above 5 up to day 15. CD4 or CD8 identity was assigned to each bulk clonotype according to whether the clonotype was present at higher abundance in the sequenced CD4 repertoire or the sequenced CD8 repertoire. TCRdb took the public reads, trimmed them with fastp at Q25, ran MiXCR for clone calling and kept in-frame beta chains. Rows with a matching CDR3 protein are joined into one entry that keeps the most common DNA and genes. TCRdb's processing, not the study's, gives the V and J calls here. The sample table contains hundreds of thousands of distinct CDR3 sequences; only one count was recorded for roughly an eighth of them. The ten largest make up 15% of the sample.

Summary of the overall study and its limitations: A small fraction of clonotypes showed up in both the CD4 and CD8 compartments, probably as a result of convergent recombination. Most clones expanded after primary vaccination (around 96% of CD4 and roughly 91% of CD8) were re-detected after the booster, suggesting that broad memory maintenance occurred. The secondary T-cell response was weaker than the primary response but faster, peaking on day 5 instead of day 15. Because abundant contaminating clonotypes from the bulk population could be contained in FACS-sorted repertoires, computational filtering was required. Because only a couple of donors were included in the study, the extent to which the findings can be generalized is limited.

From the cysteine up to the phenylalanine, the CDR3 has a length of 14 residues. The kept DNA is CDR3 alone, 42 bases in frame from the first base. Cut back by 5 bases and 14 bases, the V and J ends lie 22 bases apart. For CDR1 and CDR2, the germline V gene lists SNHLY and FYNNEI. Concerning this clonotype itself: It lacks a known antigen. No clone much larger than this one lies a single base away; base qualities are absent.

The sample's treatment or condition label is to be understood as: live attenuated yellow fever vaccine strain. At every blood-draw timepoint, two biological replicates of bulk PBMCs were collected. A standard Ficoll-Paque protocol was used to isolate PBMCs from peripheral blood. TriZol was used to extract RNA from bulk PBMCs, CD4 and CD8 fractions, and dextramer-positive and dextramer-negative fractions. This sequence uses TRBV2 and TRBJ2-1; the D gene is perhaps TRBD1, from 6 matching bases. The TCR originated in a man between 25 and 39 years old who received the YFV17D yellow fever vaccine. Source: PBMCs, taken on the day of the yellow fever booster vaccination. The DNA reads TGTGCCAGCAGTACTCGGACACAGGGTATAGGGGAGTTCTTC. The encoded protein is CASSTRTQGIGEFF.